These 24 T cell receptor beta chains were all obtained from the same sample, sequenced in a study of blood T cell repertoires in COVID-19. The repertoire was sequenced with immunoSEQ multiplex PCR; TCRdb's copy has only in-frame clones and lacks some. The data contain 120,000 to 150,000 clones, roughly 90% of them singletons. Input material: peripheral blood. The receptor source for this set is a human donor in a cohort sampled during active COVID-19.

The chain is built from TRBV7-3 and TRBJ2-2, with 11 bases identical to TRBD2. Germline V gene data show CDR1 as SGHTA and CDR2 as FQGTGA. V gave up 2 bases and J gave up 7 bases; unmatched junction bases: 6. This CDR3 comprises 16 residues. CDR3 region: CASSLGTSGKGGELFF. In DNA form, the CDR3 reads TGTGCCAGCAGCTTAGGGACTAGCGGTAAAGGCGGGGAGCTGTTTTTT. The full variable domain, completed using reference TRBV7-3 and TRBJ2-2, is GAGVSQTPSNKVTEKGKYVELRCDPISGHTALYWYRQSLGQGPEFLIYFQGTGAADDSGLPNDRFFAVRPEGSVSTLKIQRTERGDSAVYLCASSLGTSGKGGELFFGEGSRLTVL.

The rearrangement joins TRBV11-2 to TRBJ1-4; perhaps TRBD1 as D (6 bases). Germline CDR1 reads SGHAT; CDR2 reads FQNNGV. V shed 2 bases and J shed 12 bases, with 16 bases lying between them. The CDR3 has 14 residues. The CDR3 loop is CASSLLGGRMELFF. In DNA, the CDR3 is TGTGCCAGCAGCTTATTAGGGGGAAGAATGGAACTGTTTTTT.

The chain combines TRBV6-1 with TRBJ2-7; D perhaps matches TRBD2 (5 bases). The germline V gene encodes CDR1 MNHNS and CDR2 SASEGT. The CDR3 sequence is 16 residues long. Trimming stripped 1 base from V and 2 bases from J, with 15 bases between. The CDR3 nucleotides read TGTGCCAGCAGTGAAGAAAGGAGACTATCCCCCTACGAGCAGTACTTC. Amino acid sequence: CASSEERRLSPYEQYF.

The rearrangement joins TRBV20-1 to TRBJ1-1, with D perhaps TRBD1 (6 bases). CDR3 length: 10 amino acids. V lost 5 bases, J lost 8 bases, and 9 bases lay in between. CDR1 is DFQATT and CDR2 is SNEGSKA in the germline V gene (reference sequence). This CDR3 reads CSAHREEAFF. DNA of the CDR3: TGCAGTGCTCACAGGGAGGAAGCTTTCTTT.

This clone has just a few counts. This chain joins TRBV29-1 and TRBJ2-7, with D possibly TRBD2 on 5 matching bases. V was trimmed by 1 base and J by 5 bases, leaving 9 bases between them. The CDR3 covers 12 residues. Germline CDR1 reads SQVTM; CDR2 reads ANQGSEA. CDR3 protein: CSVEGISDEQYF. The CDR3 region has the DNA TGCAGCGTTGAAGGGATTAGCGACGAGCAGTACTTC.

The rearrangement joins TRBV7-9 to TRBJ2-3, with TRBD2 identical over 10 bases. The junction had 0 bases not matched to a gene; V was cut back by 2 bases and J by 1 base. Per the germline V gene, CDR1 is SEHNR and CDR2 is FQNEAQ (reference sequence). The CDR3 sequence is 15 residues long. The CDR3 DNA sequence: TGTGCCAGCAGCTTACTAGCGGGGGGCACAGATACGCAGTATTTT. The encoded protein is CASSLLAGGTDTQYF.

The rearrangement joins TRBV5-1 to TRBJ1-1; 9 nucleotides agree with TRBD1. Trimming removed 4 bases from V and 2 bases from J; junction bases left unmatched: 6. Germline lookup yields CDR1 SGHRS and CDR2 YFSETQ. The length of the CDR3 is 15 residues. Here the CDR3 DNA reads TGCGCCAGCAGCCGTGGGACAGGGACTAACACTGAAGCTTTCTTT. This codes for CASSRGTGTNTEAFF.

The chain combines TRBV3-1 (or the pseudogene TRBV3-2) with TRBJ1-1; D is undetermined. The V end lost 1 base, the J end lost 7 bases, and 16 bases lay between the germline ends. This CDR3 is 15 amino acids long. Germline CDR1 LGHDT, CDR2 YNNKEL (reference sequence). The CDR3 sequence is CASSQVFRPGVEAFF. Written as DNA, the CDR3 is TGTGCCAGCAGCCAAGTGTTCCGGCCCGGAGTTGAAGCTTTCTTT.

The J gene is TRBJ2-7, the V gene TRBV6-2 or TRBV6-3, with a weak D call TRBD2 (5 bases). Germline CDR1 MNHEY, CDR2 SVGEGT. The length of the CDR3 is 18 residues. Trimming pared 5 bases from V and 0 bases from J, leaving 23 bases between. The CDR3 protein is CASSQTLWRAESSYEQYF. The CDR3 bases are TGTGCCAGCAGTCAAACACTTTGGCGAGCGGAAAGCTCCTACGAGCAGTACTTC.

CDR3 sequence: CASSGRQGNSPLHF. CDR3 bases: TGTGCCAGCAGCGGGCGACAGGGAAATTCACCCCTCCACTTT. The rearrangement uses TRBV9 and TRBJ1-6, with TRBD1 matching over 7 bases. Trimming took 3 bases from V and 7 from J; bases not matched to a gene: 4. There are 14 residues in the CDR3. Germline CDR1 reads SGDLS; CDR2 reads YYNGEE. Full variable domain (remainder filled in from reference TRBV9 and TRBJ1-6): DSGVTQTPKHLITATGQRVTLRCSPRSGDLSVYWYQQSLDQGLQFLIQYYNGEERAKGNILERFSAQQFPDLHSELNLSSLELGDSALYFCASSGRQGNSPLHFGNGTRLTVT.

CDR3 DNA: TGTGCCAGCTCACGGGCGGGCGCGGCCTACGAGCAGTACTTC. Its translation: CASSRAGAAYEQYF. This chain joins TRBV18 and TRBJ2-7; D possibly corresponds to TRBD2 (5 bases). CDR1 is KGHSH and CDR2 is LQKENI in the germline V gene. Deletions cut 4 bases from V and 2 bases from J, with 12 bases between. The CDR3 contains 14 residues.

This clone was recorded once. This chain links TRBV27 with TRBJ2-2; 9 nucleotides agree with TRBD2. Germline V gene lookup returns CDR1 MNHEY and CDR2 SMNVEV (reference sequence). The J segment lost 5 bases and the V segment lost 6 bases, leaving 13 bases of the junction unmatched. The CDR3 totals 17 residues. Here the CDR3 reads CASSPGTSFPRTGELFF. DNA for the CDR3: TGTGCCAGCAGCCCCGGGACTAGCTTTCCCCGGACCGGGGAGCTGTTTTTT.

V is TRBV5-1 and J is TRBJ2-3; 8 bases map to TRBD1. Germline-derived CDR1 and CDR2 are SGHRS and YFSETQ. The trim removed 4 bases at V and 5 bases at J, leaving 6 bases unmatched. The CDR3 runs 14 residues. CDR3 sequence: CASSTTGVIDTQYF. As DNA, the CDR3 is TGCGCCAGCAGCACGACAGGGGTTATAGATACGCAGTATTTT.

The V call is TRBV4-3, the J call TRBJ1-5; TRBD1 aligns across 7 bases. After removal of 1 base from V and 3 bases from J, the junction contained 18 bases not matched to a gene. The CDR3 runs 20 residues. Germline CDR1 reads LGHNA; CDR2 reads YSLEER. CDR3 coding DNA: TGCGCCAGCAGCCAAGCGGGACAGAGAAAACCCACCATCCACAATCAGCCCCAGCATTTT. This gives the protein CASSQAGQRKPTIHNQPQHF.

This clone was counted a few times. This chain connects TRBV5-4 to TRBJ2-7; maybe TRBD1 (5 bases). The germline V gene encodes CDR1 SGHNT and CDR2 YYREEE (reference sequence). V shed 4 bases and J shed 4 bases, with 9 bases lying between them. The CDR3 is 12 residues long. CDR3 nucleotides: TGTGCCAGCAGCCGTGACAGATACGAGCAGTACTTC. It specifies CASSRDRYEQYF.

This chain connects TRBV4-1 to TRBJ1-1; D unresolved. The CDR3 consists of 13 residues. From germline, CDR1 is MGHRA and CDR2 YSYEKL. Trimming cost V 3 bases and J 0 bases, with 5 bases left between them. CDR3 sequence: CASSQPMNTEAFF. The CDR3 DNA sequence: TGCGCCAGCAGCCAGCCTATGAACACTGAAGCTTTCTTT.

V gene TRBV3-1 (or the pseudogene TRBV3-2) combines with J gene TRBJ2-2; 7 nucleotides align to TRBD2. J lost 7 bases, V lost 6 bases, and 11 bases had no gene match. CDR1 is LGHDT, CDR2 YNNKEL, per germline (reference sequence). There are 15 residues in the CDR3. The CDR3 loop reads CASSSSGIMGGELFF. The CDR3 region has the DNA TGTGCCAGCAGTTCCAGCGGGATAATGGGCGGGGAGCTGTTTTTT.

The V call is TRBV4-2, the J call TRBJ2-2; D gene ambiguous. Trimming shortened V by 4 bases and J by 9 bases, and 15 bases separated the two germline ends. CDR1 and CDR2 (germline): LGHNA, YNFKEQ. The CDR3 contains 14 residues. The CDR3 coding sequence is TGTGCCAGCAGCCCGGGTAATAGCTTCCGGGAGCTGTTTTTT. Its translation is CASSPGNSFRELFF.

This chain connects TRBV6-2 or TRBV6-3 to TRBJ2-7, with a tentative D call TRBD1 (6 bases). Between the trimmed V and J ends, which lost 6 bases and 0 bases, there was a span of 12 bases. The CDR3 sequence is 14 residues long. CDR1 and CDR2 (germline): MNHEY, SVGEGT. As DNA, the CDR3 is TGTGCCAGCAGACCTAGACAGGACTCCTACGAGCAGTACTTC. Translation: CASRPRQDSYEQYF.

The V call is TRBV9, the J call TRBJ2-5, with 9 bases lining up with TRBD1. This CDR3 is 18 amino acids long. The germline gives CDR1 SGDLS, CDR2 YYNGEE. Trimming cost V 0 bases and J 2 bases; bases outside gene matches: 11. CDR3 region: CASSVVGPGQGGQETQYF. For the CDR3, the DNA is TGTGCCAGCAGCGTAGTGGGACCGGGACAGGGAGGTCAAGAGACCCAGTACTTC.

This sequence joins TRBV5-6 and TRBJ2-4; TRBD1 aligns across 8 bases. V shed 0 bases and J 1 base; nucleotides not matched to a gene: 6. The CDR3 has 17 residues. Germline CDR1 reads SGHDT; CDR2 reads YYEEEE. CDR3 in DNA: TGTGCCAGCAGCTTGGCACGTAGGACAGGGGCCAAAAACATTCAGTACTTC. Translation gives CASSLARRTGAKNIQYF. The full variable domain, with the rest looked up from reference TRBV5-6 and TRBJ2-4, is DAGVTQSPTHLIKTRGQQVTLRCSPKSGHDTVSWYQQALGQGPQFIFQYYEEEERQRGNFPDRFSGHQFPNYSSELNVNALLLGDSALYLCASSLARRTGAKNIQYFGAGTRLSVL.

This clone was recorded only once. This rearrangement joins TRBV5-6 to TRBJ2-5, with 11 bases identical to TRBD2. Looked up from germline, CDR1 is SGHDT and CDR2 is YYEEEE. J was trimmed by 1 base and V by 3 bases; bases with no gene match: 2. The CDR3 runs 15 residues. The CDR3 coding sequence is TGTGCCAGCAGCTCCGGACTAGCGGGCCAAGAGACCCAGTACTTC. Translating gives CASSSGLAGQETQYF.

The J gene is TRBJ1-1, the V gene TRBV6-5; D is unclear. The CDR3 covers 14 residues. Germline loops: CDR1 MNHEY, CDR2 SVGAGI. Between the trimmed V and J ends, which lost 0 bases and 0 bases, there was a span of 5 bases. The DNA of the CDR3 is TGTGCCAGCAGTTACTCGCCGGTGAACACTGAAGCTTTCTTT. This translates into CASSYSPVNTEAFF.

This clone was counted a single time. The CDR3 here is CASSLGGTGYGYTF. CDR3 DNA sequence: TGTGCCAGCAGTTTAGGTGGGACAGGCTATGGCTACACCTTC. The rearrangement links TRBV28 to TRBJ1-2; 8 bases map to TRBD1. V trimming: 2 bases; J trimming: 4 bases; junction bases outside the gene matches: 3. Germline CDR1 and CDR2: MDHEN and SYDVKM. This CDR3 comprises 14 residues.